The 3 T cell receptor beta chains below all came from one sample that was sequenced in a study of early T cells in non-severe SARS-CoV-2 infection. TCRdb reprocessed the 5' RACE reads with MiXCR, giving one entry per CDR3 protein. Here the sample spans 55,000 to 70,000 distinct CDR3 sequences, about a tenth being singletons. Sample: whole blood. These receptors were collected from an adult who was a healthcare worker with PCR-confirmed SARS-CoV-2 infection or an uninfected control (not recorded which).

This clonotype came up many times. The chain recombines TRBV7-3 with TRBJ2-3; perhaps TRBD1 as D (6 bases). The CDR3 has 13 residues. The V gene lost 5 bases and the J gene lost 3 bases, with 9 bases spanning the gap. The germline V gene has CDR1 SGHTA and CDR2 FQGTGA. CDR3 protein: CASSRGQTDTQYF. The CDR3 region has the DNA TGTGCCAGCAGCCGCGGACAGACAGATACGCAGTATTTT.

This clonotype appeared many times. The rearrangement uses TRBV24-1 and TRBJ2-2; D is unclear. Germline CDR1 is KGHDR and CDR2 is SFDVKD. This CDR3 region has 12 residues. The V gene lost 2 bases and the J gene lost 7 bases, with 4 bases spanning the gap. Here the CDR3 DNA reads TGTGCCACCAGTGATTCCTACGGGGAGCTGTTTTTT. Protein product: CATSDSYGELFF.

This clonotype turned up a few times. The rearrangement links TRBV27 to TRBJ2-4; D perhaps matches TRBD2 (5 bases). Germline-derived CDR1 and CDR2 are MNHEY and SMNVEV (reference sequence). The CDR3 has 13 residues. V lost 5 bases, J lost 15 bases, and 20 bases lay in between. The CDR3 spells CASSGWRAPRLYF. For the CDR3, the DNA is TGTGCCAGCAGTGGCTGGCGGGCTCCCCGCCTGTACTTC.